Included here is one T cell receptor beta chain sequence, with context. Its matching antigen is unknown. This sample is drawn from a study of cytomegalovirus exposure and HLA in healthy donors. In the study overall: Earlier work reported 100 million or so unique TCR beta sequences from some 170 million T cells.

Study findings and constraints: An ancestry cluster, one associated with Asian ancestry, reportedly showed fewer N-insertions than the roughly 610-donor mean in a later analysis. Most CMV-associated TCR beta chains appeared HLA-restricted in a later analysis.

Trimming removed 8 bases from V and 5 bases from J, with 19 bases in between. Germline values: CDR1 WSHSY, CDR2 SAAADI. This CDR3 has 14 residues. The study ran its PCR with 60 Vbeta and 13 Jbeta primers. Sequenced by immunoSEQ multiplex PCR; TCRdb stores in-frame clones only, minus some. The sample includes some 190,000 clones, around 80% of them seen just once. The receptor's source is a girl under 18 in good health and CMV-seropositive. Source material: PBMCs. The chain uses TRBV10-2 and TRBJ2-7; D gene ambiguous. CDR3 DNA: TGCGCCAGCGGGTGGAGTCCCCCCGTTAACGAGCAGTACTTC. Amino acid sequence: CASGWSPPVNEQYF.